This T cell receptor (beta chain) was observed in a study of blood T cells in healthy people across ages. In regard to this clonotype: One base away lies a much larger clone, so this may be a sequencing read error.

The ends lost 4 bases at V and 6 bases at J; junction bases unmatched: 10. Germline CDR1 and CDR2: SQVTM and ANQGSEA. The CDR3 is 14 amino acids. The authors ran a second PCR of roughly 7 to 11 cycles using a sample-barcoded 5' primer and a J-beta primer mix. One entry per CDR3 protein results from TCRdb running MiXCR on the 5' RACE reads. The data contain more than 800,000 distinct CDR3 sequences, 25% to 35% of them singletons. Sequencing used blood. This TCR derives from a woman at least 80 years old in good health. The rearrangement links TRBV29-1 to TRBJ2-3; 7 bases are a match to TRBD2. CDR3 sequence: CSVARAGPRDTQYF. CDR3 sequence (DNA): TGCAGCGTTGCCCGAGCGGGACCGAGGGATACGCAGTATTTT.